Sequencing of this T cell receptor beta chain was carried out in a study of prognosis after radiotherapy for stage I lung cancer. From genomic DNA, TCR beta CDR3 was amplified by two-round multiplex PCR. First-round PCR employed TRBV- and TRBJ-specific primers for each gene. TCRdb passed the multiplex PCR reads through MiXCR, listing each CDR3 protein once. The data contain tens of thousands of distinct CDR3 sequences, approximately 42% of them singletons. CDR1 LNHNV and CDR2 YYDKDF come from the germline V gene (reference sequence). Trimming took 0 bases from V and 4 from J; bases not matched to a gene: 2. The CDR3 is 15 residues long. In its sample, this clonotype was seen many times.

This TCR came from a donor aged 50 or older with non-small cell lung cancer. The V gene is TRBV15, the J gene TRBJ1-5, with 8 bases that match TRBD1. Sequencing used PBMCs, obtained before or after stereotactic body radiation therapy (not recorded which). The CDR3 DNA sequence: TGTGCCACCAGCAGAGATCGACAGGGGAATCAGCCCCAGCATTTT. Residues: CATSRDRQGNQPQHF.